Reported below is one T cell receptor beta chain. TCRdb re-called the 5' RACE reads with MiXCR, one entry per CDR3 protein. In the table there are roughly 320,000 distinct CDR3 sequences, around 10% of which are singletons. The CDR3 is made up of 16 amino acids. Trimming left V 1 base short and J 5 bases short, with 18 bases between. Per germline, CDR1 SGDLS and CDR2 YYNGEE. This sample was included in a study of T cells after yellow fever vaccination. The sequences come from CD4+ T cells sorted from PBMCs, collected 45 days after the yellow fever booster vaccination. V usage is TRBV9 and J usage is TRBJ2-5, with D perhaps assigned TRBD1 or TRBD2 (6 bases each). The source is a man younger than 35 who received the YFV17D yellow fever vaccine. The DNA of the CDR3 is TGTGCCAGCAGCGTATTCACGGGGGCTGCGATCGAGACCCAGTACTTC. Its translation is CASSVFTGAAIETQYF.